Listed here are 10 T cell receptor beta chains from one sample, sequenced in a study of identical twins. TCRdb used MiXCR to reprocess the 5' RACE reads, holding one entry per CDR3 protein. The sample carries 1.5 million to 2 million distinct CDR3 sequences, roughly 35% recorded once. The material sequenced was cord blood. These receptors were obtained from a newborn girl in good health.

This clonotype has only a few counts. In nucleotides, the CDR3 is TGTGCCAGCAGTACCCCGGGGACAGGGAAGACTGAAGCTTTCTTT. It yields the protein CASSTPGTGKTEAFF. The chain employs TRBV27 and TRBJ1-1; 9 bases are a match to TRBD1. After removal of 5 bases from V and 5 bases from J, the junction contained 9 bases not matched to a gene. The CDR3 spans 15 residues. Per the germline V gene, CDR1 is MNHEY and CDR2 is SMNVEV (reference sequence).

The J gene is TRBJ2-5, the V gene TRBV6-1; the D gene could be TRBD1 or TRBD2 (5 bases each). The germline V gene encodes CDR1 MNHNS and CDR2 SASEGT. This CDR3 is 17 amino acids long. Trimming cost V 11 bases and J 11 bases, with 36 bases left between them. CDR3 DNA sequence: TGTGCCGGAATAAGAGGGGCCGCGCGAAGGGGTCATGATGAGCAGTACTTC. Protein sequence: CAGIRGAARRGHDEQYF.

This rearrangement joins TRBV4-1 to TRBJ2-3; D might be TRBD1 or TRBD2, each matching 5 bases. V was shortened by 1 base and J by 8 bases, with 13 bases between the two germline ends. The CDR3 is 14 residues long. Germline V gives CDR1 MGHRA, CDR2 YSYEKL. The CDR3 reads CASSQVGASITQYF. Written as DNA, the CDR3 is TGCGCCAGCAGCCAAGTAGGGGCTAGCATTACGCAGTATTTT.

The chain links TRBV5-5 to TRBJ1-1; no definite D call. V gave up 1 base and J gave up 5 bases, with 6 bases separating them. The V gene's germline CDR1 is SGHKS and CDR2 YYEKEE (reference sequence). The CDR3 is 12 amino acids. CDR3 nucleotide sequence: TGTGCCAGCAGCTTGATAGAAACTGAAGCTTTCTTT. It encodes CASSLIETEAFF.

This clonotype was recorded at least ten times. The V gene is TRBV2, the J gene TRBJ2-1; a weak D match, TRBD1 (6 bases). Germline V gene sequence: CDR1 SNHLY, CDR2 FYNNEI. V gave up 4 bases and J gave up 2 bases, with 6 bases separating them. The CDR3 runs to 13 residues. The CDR3 sequence: CASSGTAYNEQFF. Here the CDR3 DNA reads TGTGCCAGCAGTGGGACAGCCTACAATGAGCAGTTCTTC.

The V gene is TRBV5-1, the J gene TRBJ2-4, with D perhaps matching TRBD1 or TRBD2 (5 bases each). The germline V gene encodes CDR1 SGHRS and CDR2 YFSETQ. The CDR3 loop spans 16 amino acids. V lost 4 bases and J 0 bases, leaving 14 bases between the germline ends. CDR3 sequence reads: CASSPGTALAKNIQYF. The CDR3 DNA sequence: TGCGCCAGCAGCCCCGGGACGGCCCTAGCCAAAAACATTCAGTACTTC.

The chain uses TRBV11-2 and TRBJ1-2, with D uncertain. V lost 1 base and J lost 7, with 10 bases in between. The germline V gene has CDR1 SGHAT and CDR2 FQNNGV. The CDR3 is made up of 13 amino acids. CDR3 sequence: CASSLGTAGGYTF. CDR3 DNA: TGTGCCAGCAGCTTAGGGACCGCCGGTGGCTACACCTTC.

This clonotype appeared a few times. This chain uses TRBV20-1 with TRBJ1-6, with TRBD1 matching 9 bases. This CDR3 has 15 residues. The trim removed 5 bases at V and 0 bases at J, leaving 2 bases unmatched. Per germline, CDR1 DFQATT and CDR2 SNEGSKA (reference sequence). Written as DNA, the CDR3 is TGCAGTGCTGGGACAGGGAGCTCCTATAATTCACCCCTCCACTTT. This translates into CSAGTGSSYNSPLHF.

This clonotype was recorded many times. The V gene is TRBV2, the J gene TRBJ2-1; TRBD1 matches 9 bases. This CDR3 spans 16 amino acids. The ends lost 6 bases at V and 4 bases at J; junction bases unmatched: 10. Germline values: CDR1 SNHLY, CDR2 FYNNEI. The CDR3 sequence: CASRETGTGNYNEQFF. The CDR3 nucleotides read TGTGCCAGCAGGGAAACCGGGACAGGGAATTACAATGAGCAGTTCTTC. Looking up the rest from reference TRBV2 and TRBJ2-1 gives the full variable domain: EPEVTQTPSHQVTQMGQEVILRCVPISNHLYFYWYRQILGQKVEFLVSFYNNEISEKSEIFDDQFSVERPDGSNFTLKIRSTKLEDSAMYFCASRETGTGNYNEQFFGPGTRLTVL.

A word on this clonotype: A much larger clone differs from this one at a single base, so this may be a read error. This chain joins TRBV7-2 and TRBJ2-7; D call uncertain. Trimming shortened V by 3 bases and J by 7 bases, and 22 bases separated the two germline ends. CDR1 and CDR2 from the germline V gene are SGHTA and FQGNSA. The CDR3 loop spans 16 amino acids. As DNA, the CDR3 is TGTGCCAGCAGCTTCCCTAAGCTTCCCCCTTACAATGAGCAGTACTTC. Its protein product is CASSFPKLPPYNEQYF.